This TCR beta chain was retrieved from a study of blood T cell repertoires in COVID-19. Trimming removed 0 bases at V and 0 bases at J, with 9 bases between. The CDR3 loop spans 16 amino acids. The germline V gene encodes CDR1 MNHEY and CDR2 SVGEGT. The assay was immunoSEQ multiplex PCR, and TCRdb's table has in-frame clones only and misses some. The table lists roughly 400,000 clones, 91% of them singletons. The sample consisted of PBMCs or T cells enriched from blood (not recorded which). The chain joins TRBV6-2 or TRBV6-3 to TRBJ1-5; D is unclear. The sequence was obtained from a middle-aged woman who had been exposed to COVID-19. The CDR3 DNA follows: TGTGCCAGCAGTTACTCGGGAGGATATAGCAATCAGCCCCAGCATTTT. It is translated as CASSYSGGYSNQPQHF.